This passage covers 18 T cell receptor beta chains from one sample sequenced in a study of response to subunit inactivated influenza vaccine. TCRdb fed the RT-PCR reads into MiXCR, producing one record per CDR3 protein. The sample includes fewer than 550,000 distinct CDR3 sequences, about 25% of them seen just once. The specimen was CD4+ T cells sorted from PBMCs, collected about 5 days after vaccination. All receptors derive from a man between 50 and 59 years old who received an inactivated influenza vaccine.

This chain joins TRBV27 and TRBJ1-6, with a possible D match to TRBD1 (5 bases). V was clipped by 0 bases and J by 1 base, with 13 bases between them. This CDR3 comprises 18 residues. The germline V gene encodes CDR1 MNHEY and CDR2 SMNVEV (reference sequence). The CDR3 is CASSLSSGGISYNSPLHF. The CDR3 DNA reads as TGTGCCAGCAGTTTATCGAGCGGGGGGATTTCCTATAATTCACCCCTCCACTTT.

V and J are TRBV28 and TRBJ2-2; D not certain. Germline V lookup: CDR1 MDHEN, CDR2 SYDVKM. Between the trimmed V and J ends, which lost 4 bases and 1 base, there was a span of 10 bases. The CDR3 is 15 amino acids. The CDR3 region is CASSSQTENTGELFF. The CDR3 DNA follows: TGTGCCAGCAGTTCCCAAACCGAGAACACCGGGGAGCTGTTTTTT.

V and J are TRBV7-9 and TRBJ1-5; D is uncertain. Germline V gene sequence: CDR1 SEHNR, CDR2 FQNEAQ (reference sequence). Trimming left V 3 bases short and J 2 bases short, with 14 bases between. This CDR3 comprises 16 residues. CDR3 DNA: TGTGCCAGCAGCTTGCGTGGCCGCGGGGGCAATCAGCCCCAGCATTTT. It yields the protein CASSLRGRGGNQPQHF.

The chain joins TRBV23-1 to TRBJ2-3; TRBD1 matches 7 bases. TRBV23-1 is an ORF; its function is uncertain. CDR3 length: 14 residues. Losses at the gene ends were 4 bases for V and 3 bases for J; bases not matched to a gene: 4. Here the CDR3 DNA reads TGCGCCAGCAGTCCGGACAGGATAACAGATACGCAGTATTTT. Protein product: CASSPDRITDTQYF.

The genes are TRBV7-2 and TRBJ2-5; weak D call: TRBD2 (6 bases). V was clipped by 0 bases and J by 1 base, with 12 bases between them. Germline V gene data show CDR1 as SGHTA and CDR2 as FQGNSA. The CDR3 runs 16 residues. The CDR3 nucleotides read TGTGCCAGCAGCTTAGCTCCAGCGGGTATCCAAGAGACCCAGTACTTC. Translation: CASSLAPAGIQETQYF.

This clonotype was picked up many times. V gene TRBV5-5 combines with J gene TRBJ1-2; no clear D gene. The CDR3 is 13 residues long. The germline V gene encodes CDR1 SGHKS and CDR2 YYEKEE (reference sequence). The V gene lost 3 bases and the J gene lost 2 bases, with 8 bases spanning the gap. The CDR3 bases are TGTGCCAGCAGCTCCTCAGGAAACTATGGCTACACCTTC. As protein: CASSSSGNYGYTF. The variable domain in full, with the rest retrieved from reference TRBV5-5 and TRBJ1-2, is DAGVTQSPTHLIKTRGQQVTLRCSPISGHKSVSWYQQVLGQGPQFIFQYYEKEERGRGNFPDRFSARQFPNYSSELNVNALLLGDSALYLCASSSSGNYGYTFGSGTRLTVV.

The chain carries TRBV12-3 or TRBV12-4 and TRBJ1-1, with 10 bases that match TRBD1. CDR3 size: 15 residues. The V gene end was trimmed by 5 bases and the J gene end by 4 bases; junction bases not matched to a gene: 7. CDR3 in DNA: TGTGCCAGCAGTCTCCGGACAGGGGGTACCACTGAAGCTTTCTTT. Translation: CASSLRTGGTTEAFF.

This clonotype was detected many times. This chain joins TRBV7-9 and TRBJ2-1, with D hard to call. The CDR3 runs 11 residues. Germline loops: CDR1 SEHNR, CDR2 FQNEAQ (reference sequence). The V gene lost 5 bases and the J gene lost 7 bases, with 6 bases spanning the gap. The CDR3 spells CASSPQNEQFF. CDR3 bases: TGTGCCAGCAGCCCGCAGAATGAGCAGTTCTTC.

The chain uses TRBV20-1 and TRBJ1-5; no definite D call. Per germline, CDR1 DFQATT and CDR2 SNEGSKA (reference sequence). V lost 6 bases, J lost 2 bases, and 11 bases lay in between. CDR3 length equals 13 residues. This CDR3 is CSASSLGNQPQHF. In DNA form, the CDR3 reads TGCAGTGCGTCATCTTTGGGCAATCAGCCCCAGCATTTT.

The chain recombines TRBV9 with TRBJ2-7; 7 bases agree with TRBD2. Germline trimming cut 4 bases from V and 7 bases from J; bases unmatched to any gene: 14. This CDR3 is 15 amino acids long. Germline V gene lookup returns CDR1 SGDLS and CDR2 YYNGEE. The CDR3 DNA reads TGTGCCAGCAGCCCGAGGACTAGTGACGAGGGGGAGCAGTACTTC. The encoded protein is CASSPRTSDEGEQYF.

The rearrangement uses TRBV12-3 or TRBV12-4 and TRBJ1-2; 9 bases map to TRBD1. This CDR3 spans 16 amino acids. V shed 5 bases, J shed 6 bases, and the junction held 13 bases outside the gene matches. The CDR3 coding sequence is TGTGCCAGCAGTCCTAAACGGACAGGGGCGCCAAATGGCTACACCTTC. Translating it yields CASSPKRTGAPNGYTF.

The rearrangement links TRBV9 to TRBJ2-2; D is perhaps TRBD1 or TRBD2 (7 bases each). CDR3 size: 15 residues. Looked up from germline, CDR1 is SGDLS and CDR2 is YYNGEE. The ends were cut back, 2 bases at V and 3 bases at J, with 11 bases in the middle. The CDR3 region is CASSVRGRDTGELFF. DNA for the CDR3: TGTGCCAGCAGCGTCAGGGGGAGGGACACCGGGGAGCTGTTTTTT.

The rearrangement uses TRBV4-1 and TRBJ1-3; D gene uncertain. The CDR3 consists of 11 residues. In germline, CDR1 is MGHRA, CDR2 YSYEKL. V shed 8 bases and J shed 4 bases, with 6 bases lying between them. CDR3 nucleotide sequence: TGCGCCAGCCGTGTCGGAAACACCATATATTTT. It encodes CASRVGNTIYF.

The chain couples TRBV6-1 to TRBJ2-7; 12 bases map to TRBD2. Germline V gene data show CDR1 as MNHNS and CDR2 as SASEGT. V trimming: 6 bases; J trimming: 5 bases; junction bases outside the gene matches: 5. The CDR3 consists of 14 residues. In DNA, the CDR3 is TGTGCCAGCAGCCCACGACTAGCGGGGGACGAGCAGTACTTC. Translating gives CASSPRLAGDEQYF.

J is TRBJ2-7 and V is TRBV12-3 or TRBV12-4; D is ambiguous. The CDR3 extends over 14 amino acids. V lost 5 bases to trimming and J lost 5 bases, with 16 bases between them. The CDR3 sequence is CASSHRVNGDEQYF. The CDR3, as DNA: TGTGCCAGCAGTCACCGGGTTAATGGAGACGAGCAGTACTTC.

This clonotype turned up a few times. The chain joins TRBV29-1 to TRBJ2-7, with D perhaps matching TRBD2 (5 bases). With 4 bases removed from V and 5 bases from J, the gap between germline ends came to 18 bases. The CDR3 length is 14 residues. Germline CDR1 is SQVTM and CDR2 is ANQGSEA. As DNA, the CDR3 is TGCAGCGTTGCCGAGCGGACCCAAACCAACGAGCAGTACTTC. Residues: CSVAERTQTNEQYF.

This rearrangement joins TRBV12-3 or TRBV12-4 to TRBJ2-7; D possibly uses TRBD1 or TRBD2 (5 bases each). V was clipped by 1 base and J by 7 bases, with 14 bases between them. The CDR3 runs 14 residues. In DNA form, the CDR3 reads TGTGCCAGCAGTTTAGGGCAGGGAGTGGGAGAGCAGTACTTC. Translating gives CASSLGQGVGEQYF.

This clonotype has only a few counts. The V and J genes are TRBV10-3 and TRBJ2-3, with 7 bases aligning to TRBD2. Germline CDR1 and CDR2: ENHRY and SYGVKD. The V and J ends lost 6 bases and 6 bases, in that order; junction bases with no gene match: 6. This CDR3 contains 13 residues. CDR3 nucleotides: TGTGCCATCAGACGGGGGGACGCCGATACGCAGTATTTT. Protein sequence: CAIRRGDADTQYF.